Shown below are 12 T cell receptor beta chains from a single sample sequenced in a study of shared clonotypes between healthy human individuals (dated by TCRdb to the early 2020s). Receptor libraries were prepared by the immunoSEQ multiplex PCR assay. The source is immuneACCESS, and TCRdb retained only in-frame sequences with V and J called. Part of the clones is not carried over; for the studies checked, unresolved V genes explain less than half of this, and the remainder is unexplained. The sample yields about 2.1 million clones; about 93% were counted once. The ten largest make up more than 1.5% of the sample. CD8 naive samples consisted of CD45RO-negative cells that were positively selected for CCR7, yielding a CD45RA+CCR7+ population without TemRA cells. Sample: naive CD8+ T cells from PBMCs. In light of the paper, this sample's cell subset or site label describes: CD45RA+CCR7+. The receptors stem from a man between 18 and 29 years old in good health. Some clones in this sample may be carry-over from other donors' samples.

This clone has more than one count but fewer than ten. V gene TRBV21-1 combines with J gene TRBJ1-5. TRBV21-1 is marked as a pseudogene. This CDR3 region has 10 residues. The CDR3 region has the DNA TGTGCCAGCATGACCTCGCCCCAGCATTTT. It yields the protein CASMTSPQHF.

This chain connects TRBV19 to TRBJ1-4; TRBD1 agrees at 9 bases. The germline CDR1 and CDR2 sequences are LNHDA and SQIVND (reference sequence). CDR3 length equals 15 residues. Trimming took 8 bases from V and 10 from J; bases not matched to a gene: 14. DNA for the CDR3: TGTGCCAGTCGCTACCCCGGGACAGGGCAGTCAAAACTGTTTTTT. As protein: CASRYPGTGQSKLFF.

Notes on this clone: Other DNA sequences in the same sample also yield this CDR3. The rearrangement links TRBV12-5 to TRBJ2-3; D unresolved. Germline values: CDR1 LGHNT, CDR2 FRNRAP. CDR3 length: 12 residues. V lost 3 bases and J lost 1, with 2 bases in between. Here the CDR3 DNA reads TGTGCTAGTGGTTTTGGCACAGATACGCAGTATTTT. It codes for CASGFGTDTQYF. The full variable domain, with the rest looked up from reference TRBV12-5 and TRBJ2-3, is DARVTQTPRHKVTEMGQEVTMRCQPILGHNTVFWYRQTMMQGLELLAYFRNRAPLDDSGMPKDRFSAEMPDATLATLKIQPSEPRDSAVYFCASGFGTDTQYFGPGTRLTVL.

V usage is TRBV5-1 and J usage is TRBJ2-1; TRBD2 matches at 8 bases. Germline V lookup: CDR1 SGHRS, CDR2 YFSETQ. CDR3 length equals 16 residues. With 1 base clipped from V and 0 bases from J, the junction kept 3 bases outside the gene matches. The CDR3, as DNA: TGCGCCAGCAGCTTGTTCGGGGGGGTCTCCTACAATGAGCAGTTCTTC. Its translation is CASSLFGGVSYNEQFF.

The chain carries TRBV19 and TRBJ2-7; the D gene could be TRBD1 or TRBD2 (5 bases each). There are 15 residues in the CDR3. The V gene lost 7 bases and the J gene lost 4 bases, with 20 bases spanning the gap. Per the germline V gene, CDR1 is LNHDA and CDR2 is SQIVND (reference sequence). The CDR3 here is CASTQTVRGVYEQYF. The CDR3 nucleotides read TGTGCCAGTACCCAGACCGTAAGAGGGGTTTACGAGCAGTACTTC.

With respect to this clone: Its ends do not fully match the called genes, so a read error is possible. The same CDR3 arises from other DNA sequences in this sample as well. The rearrangement links TRBV7-2 to TRBJ2-1; 11 bases are a match to TRBD2. This CDR3 spans 15 amino acids. Germline V CDR1 and CDR2: SGHTA, FQGNSA. In nucleotides, the CDR3 is TGTGCCAGCAGTTTAGCGGGAGGGACCTACAATGAGCAGTTCTTC. It specifies CASSLAGGTYNEQFF.

This rearrangement joins TRBV9 to TRBJ2-2, with 9 bases lining up with TRBD1. Germline values: CDR1 SGDLS, CDR2 YYNGEE. After removal of 4 bases from V and 2 bases from J, the junction contained 9 bases not matched to a gene. This CDR3 region has 17 residues. CDR3 nucleotides: TGTGCCAGCAGCTCCACCCCGGGACAGGGAAACACCGGGGAGCTGTTTTTT. Protein: CASSSTPGQGNTGELFF.

A note on this clone: The same CDR3 arises from other DNA sequences in this sample as well. This chain connects TRBV9 to TRBJ2-1, with TRBD2 identical over 15 bases. This CDR3 spans 16 amino acids. The J segment lost 6 bases and the V segment lost 4 bases, leaving 5 bases of the junction unmatched. Germline values: CDR1 SGDLS, CDR2 YYNGEE. The DNA of the CDR3 is TGTGCCAGCAGCCCGTGGACTAGCGGGAGGGGCAATGAGCAGTTCTTC. This encodes CASSPWTSGRGNEQFF.

The chain links TRBV4-1 to TRBJ2-7; D is unclear. V gave up 1 base and J gave up 1 base, with 5 bases separating them. The germline V gene has CDR1 MGHRA and CDR2 YSYEKL. The CDR3 loop spans 13 amino acids. CDR3 sequence: CASSQGKSYEQYF. The CDR3 nucleotides read TGCGCCAGCAGCCAAGGAAAGTCCTACGAGCAGTACTTC.

The chain joins TRBV5-6 to TRBJ2-1; 9 bases agree with TRBD1. V lost 4 bases and J lost 8; bases outside the gene matches: 7. The length of the CDR3 is 14 residues. The germline gives CDR1 SGHDT, CDR2 YYEEEE. CDR3 loop: CASSTGQGPDEQFF. The CDR3 nucleotides read TGTGCCAGCAGCACGGGACAGGGTCCTGATGAGCAGTTCTTC.

The genes are TRBV13 and TRBJ1-1; no definite D call. The CDR3 runs to 11 residues. The V and J ends lost 6 bases and 1 base respectively, with 3 bases between them. In germline, CDR1 is PRHDT, CDR2 FYEKMQ (reference sequence). The CDR3 spells CASRENTEAFF. The DNA for the CDR3 is TGTGCCAGCAGGGAGAACACTGAAGCTTTCTTT.

V and J are TRBV15 and TRBJ2-7, with TRBD2 as a possible D gene (5 bases). The CDR3 loop spans 15 amino acids. Trimming shortened V by 0 bases and J by 6 bases, and 15 bases separated the two germline ends. Germline assignment: CDR1 LNHNV and CDR2 YYDKDF (reference sequence). CDR3 sequence: CATSRELTISPEQYF. CDR3 DNA: TGTGCCACCAGCAGAGAGCTGACTATCTCCCCCGAGCAGTACTTC.